The table lists the clone carrying this T cell receptor (beta chain) with a count of one. The junction does not match germline at one end; this may be a read error. This entry is derived from a study of blood T cell repertoires in COVID-19. Study details: Samples came from the United States, Italy and Spain, spanning acute and convalescent COVID-19.

This CDR3 spans 11 amino acids. Only in-frame clones appear in the TCRdb table, and some are missing; sequencing was by immunoSEQ multiplex PCR. The table shows 100,000 to 150,000 clones, with roughly 80% occurring only once. The sequencing input was peripheral blood. This sequence joins TRBV12-3 or TRBV12-4 and TRBJ2-7; 7 bases are a match to TRBD2. This TCR was recovered from a human donor in a cohort sampled during active COVID-19. The CDR3 region has the DNA TGTGCCAGCCCCCCCCTTTCTAGCGGCAACTTC. This translates into CASPPLSSGNF.